The 24 T cell receptor beta chains below were found in one sample sequenced in a study of shared clonotypes between healthy human individuals. Here immunoSEQ multiplex PCR was the method, and the copy in TCRdb shows in-frame clones only, minus some. The sample holds under 750,000 clones; 72% are singletons and the top ten take roughly 1.8%. The sample taken for sequencing was memory CD4+ T cells sorted from blood. Subset of the sample: CD45RA-negative fraction. Receptors originate from a woman aged 25 to 39 in good health.

The count of this clone is one. The rearrangement links TRBV19 to TRBJ1-1, with a weak D call TRBD1 (6 bases). CDR3 size: 15 residues. V was clipped by 5 bases and J by 0 bases, with 13 bases between them. Per germline, CDR1 LNHDA and CDR2 SQIVND (reference sequence). The CDR3 spells CASSARQAMNTEAFF. The CDR3 region has the DNA TGTGCCAGTAGTGCGCGACAGGCCATGAACACTGAAGCTTTCTTT.

The rearrangement joins TRBV29-1 to TRBJ2-7; a weak D match, TRBD1 (6 bases). Germline V gene lookup returns CDR1 SQVTM and CDR2 ANQGSEA. Deletions cut 6 bases from V and 5 bases from J, with 17 bases between. The CDR3 length is 13 residues. CDR3 amino acids: CSVAQGLRNEQYF. CDR3 coding DNA: TGCAGCGTCGCACAGGGCTTGAGAAACGAGCAGTACTTC.

V and J are TRBV7-9 and TRBJ2-5; no definite D call. Germline V lookup: CDR1 SEHNR, CDR2 FQNEAQ (reference sequence). The CDR3 loop spans 15 amino acids. V dropped 5 bases and J dropped 5 bases, with 18 bases sitting between them. The CDR3 here is CASSPQDLKGETQYF. The CDR3 nucleotides read TGTGCCAGCAGCCCCCAGGACCTTAAAGGGGAGACCCAGTACTTC. Together with reference TRBV7-9 and TRBJ2-5, the CDR3 gives the full variable domain: DTGVSQNPRHKITKRGQNVTFRCDPISEHNRLYWYRQTLGQGPEFLTYFQNEAQLEKSRLLSDRFSAERPKGSFSTLEIQRTEQGDSAMYLCASSPQDLKGETQYFGPGTRLLVL.

This clone was seen a handful of times. This chain connects TRBV11-2 to TRBJ2-5; 10 bases agree with TRBD2. After removal of 5 bases from V and 4 bases from J, the junction contained 10 bases not matched to a gene. The CDR3 sequence is 16 residues long. Germline CDR1 and CDR2: SGHAT and FQNNGV. CDR3 DNA: TGTGCCAGCAGCCCGTCTGAGCTAGCGGGAGTAGAGACCCAGTACTTC. Its translation is CASSPSELAGVETQYF.

The V gene is TRBV7-7, the J gene TRBJ2-3; TRBD2 aligns across 16 bases. The CDR3 spans 16 residues. The germline gives CDR1 SSHAT, CDR2 FNYEAQ (reference sequence). The trim removed 5 bases at V and 9 bases at J, leaving 8 bases unmatched. CDR3 nucleotide sequence: TGTGCCAGCAGCCCTATGGGACTAGCGGGAGGGGACACGCAGTATTTT. As protein: CASSPMGLAGGDTQYF. The full variable domain, with the rest looked up from reference TRBV7-7 and TRBJ2-3, is GAGVSQSPRYKVTKRGQDVTLRCDPISSHATLYWYQQALGQGPEFLTYFNYEAQPDKSGLPSDRFSAERPEGSISTLTIQRTEQRDSAMYRCASSPMGLAGGDTQYFGPGTRLTVL.

This clone showed up just a few times. The rearrangement joins TRBV7-9 to TRBJ1-2, with 10 bases matching TRBD1. The germline V gene has CDR1 SEHNR and CDR2 FQNEAQ (reference sequence). With 5 bases clipped from V and 8 bases from J, the junction kept 11 bases outside the gene matches. The CDR3 is 15 amino acids. The DNA of the CDR3 is TGTGCCAGCAGCACCTCCGGGACAGGGGAAGGGGGCTACACCTTC. This sequence encodes CASSTSGTGEGGYTF.

This clone was recorded a few times. V usage is TRBV5-1 and J usage is TRBJ2-3; D remains unclear. V was trimmed by 4 bases and J by 2 bases, leaving 17 bases between them. The length of the CDR3 is 16 residues. CDR1 and CDR2 (germline): SGHRS, YFSETQ. The CDR3 sequence is CASSLGGGPYTDTQYF. For the CDR3, the DNA is TGCGCCAGCAGCCTGGGTGGCGGTCCCTACACAGATACGCAGTATTTT.

This chain uses TRBV28 with TRBJ1-2; 10 nucleotides match TRBD1. This CDR3 has 15 residues. The ends lost 5 bases at V and 5 bases at J; junction bases unmatched: 8. Germline CDR1 and CDR2: MDHEN and SYDVKM. The CDR3 DNA reads TGTGCCAGCAGTACTCAGGGACAGGGGTGGTATGGCTACACCTTC. This sequence encodes CASSTQGQGWYGYTF.

The chain carries TRBV28 and TRBJ1-1, with D perhaps TRBD1 (5 bases). The CDR3 length is 16 residues. V was clipped by 2 bases and J by 10 bases, with 23 bases between them. CDR1 and CDR2 from the germline V gene are MDHEN and SYDVKM. This chain's CDR3 is CASSLPGRPGPGGAFF. The CDR3 nucleotides are TGTGCCAGCAGTTTACCCGGTCGTCCCGGCCCCGGGGGAGCTTTCTTT.

The chain links TRBV19 to TRBJ2-5; 13 nucleotides align to TRBD2. V dropped 7 bases and J dropped 4; count of bases not matched to a gene: 6. The germline CDR1 and CDR2 sequences are LNHDA and SQIVND (reference sequence). This CDR3 is built from 15 residues. The CDR3 protein is CASKRTSGRGETQYF. CDR3 coding DNA: TGTGCCAGTAAACGGACTAGCGGGAGAGGAGAGACCCAGTACTTC. Filled out from reference TRBV19 and TRBJ2-5, the complete variable domain reads DGGITQSPKYLFRKEGQNVTLSCEQNLNHDAMYWYRQDPGQGLRLIYYSQIVNDFQKGDIAEGYSVSREKKESFPLTVTSAQKNPTAFYLCASKRTSGRGETQYFGPGTRLLVL.

To note about this clone: Different DNA sequences within this sample yield the same CDR3. The rearrangement joins TRBV9 to TRBJ1-5; 10 bases line up with TRBD1. V lost 4 bases to trimming and J lost 4 bases; unmatched junction nucleotides: 5. The CDR3 spans 15 residues. Germline V CDR1 and CDR2: SGDLS, YYNGEE. DNA for the CDR3: TGTGCCAGCAGCAGGGACAGGGGAGATAATCAGCCCCAGCATTTT. Translated: CASSRDRGDNQPQHF.

This CDR3 is CASRRDSYYEQYF. DNA of the CDR3: TGTGCCAGCAGGCGGGACAGCTACTACGAGCAGTACTTC. The chain is built from TRBV6-6 and TRBJ2-7; tentatively, D is TRBD1 (7 bases). Looked up from germline, CDR1 is MNHNY and CDR2 is SVGAGI (reference sequence). V lost 6 bases to trimming and J lost 3 bases, with 12 bases between them. This CDR3 spans 13 amino acids.

V usage is TRBV11-2 and J usage is TRBJ2-7; 9 nucleotides line up with TRBD2. With 1 base clipped from V and 4 bases from J, the junction kept 5 bases outside the gene matches. Germline CDR1 reads SGHAT; CDR2 reads FQNNGV. The CDR3 consists of 15 residues. The DNA of the CDR3 is TGTGCCAGCAGCTTAGCTAGCGGGGAACAGTACGAGCAGTACTTC. Protein sequence: CASSLASGEQYEQYF.

The chain combines TRBV28 with TRBJ1-2, with 9 bases identical to TRBD1. With V trimmed by 6 bases and J by 3 bases, 14 bases remained unmatched. The germline gives CDR1 MDHEN, CDR2 SYDVKM. The CDR3 contains 17 residues. CDR3 protein: CASRSTGGKDYDYGYTF. As DNA, the CDR3 is TGTGCCAGCAGGTCAACAGGGGGCAAGGATTACGACTATGGCTACACCTTC.

The chain has TRBV21-1 and TRBJ2-7. TRBV21-1 represents a pseudogene. The CDR3 length is 13 residues. The CDR3 coding sequence is TGTGCCAGCAGAAGGGGGGTTGCCTACGAGCAGTACTTC. Encoded protein: CASRRGVAYEQYF.

This clone was counted a single time. The chain has TRBV5-4 and TRBJ1-4; D perhaps matches TRBD1 (6 bases). This CDR3 contains 15 residues. Per germline, CDR1 SGHNT and CDR2 YYREEE (reference sequence). V was trimmed by 2 bases and J by 6 bases, leaving 14 bases between them. CDR3 sequence (DNA): TGTGCCAGCAGCTTTAAAGGGGGTATTGATGAAAAACTGTTTTTT. As protein: CASSFKGGIDEKLFF.

This chain uses TRBV7-2 with TRBJ2-1, with D uncertain. Germline lookup yields CDR1 SGHTA and CDR2 FQGNSA. The length of the CDR3 is 15 residues. The V end lost 6 bases, the J end lost 6 bases, and 18 bases lay between the germline ends. The CDR3 DNA sequence: TGTGCCAGCAGATCCCCCTCGGTGAGAGGCAATGAGCAGTTCTTC. This sequence encodes CASRSPSVRGNEQFF.

This clone appeared a few times. The chain carries TRBV27 and TRBJ2-1; perhaps TRBD1 as D (6 bases). The germline V and J ends were trimmed by 7 bases and 5 bases, with 9 bases remaining between them. From germline, CDR1 is MNHEY and CDR2 SMNVEV (reference sequence). CDR3 size: 12 residues. The CDR3 nucleotides read TGTGCCAGCAAACAGGGAGACAATGAGCAGTTCTTC. This encodes CASKQGDNEQFF.

This clone was detected only a few times. The V call is TRBV18, the J call TRBJ1-2, with 8 positions matching TRBD1. The CDR3 is 14 residues long. The trim removed 5 bases at V and 6 bases at J, leaving 8 bases unmatched. Germline CDR1 and CDR2: KGHSH and LQKENI. Here the CDR3 reads CASSEGQGINGYTF. DNA of the CDR3: TGTGCCAGCTCAGAAGGACAGGGTATTAATGGCTACACCTTC.

V usage is TRBV18 and J usage is TRBJ2-1, with 9 nucleotides matching TRBD2. V shed 3 bases and J 7 bases; nucleotides not matched to a gene: 13. CDR3 length equals 17 residues. Germline assignment: CDR1 KGHSH and CDR2 LQKENI. The CDR3 DNA sequence: TGTGCCAGCTCACCGGGGCGGGAGGGCCTTATCATTAATGAGCAGTTCTTC. Translated: CASSPGREGLIINEQFF. Together with reference TRBV18 and TRBJ2-1, the CDR3 gives the full variable domain: NAGVMQNPRHLVRRRGQEARLRCSPMKGHSHVYWYRQLPEEGLKFMVYLQKENIIDESGMPKERFSAEFPKEGPSILRIQQVVRGDSAAYFCASSPGREGLIINEQFFGPGTRLTVL.

This clone was seen only once. The same CDR3 arises from other DNA sequences in this sample as well. CDR3 residues: CASSPGTSGYEQYF. The DNA for the CDR3 is TGTGCCAGCTCACCAGGGACTAGCGGATACGAGCAGTACTTC. The rearrangement links TRBV18 to TRBJ2-7; 11 positions agree with TRBD2. V lost 2 bases to trimming and J lost 4 bases; unmatched junction nucleotides: 1. Germline loops: CDR1 KGHSH, CDR2 LQKENI. This CDR3 is 14 amino acids long.

V gene TRBV7-8 combines with J gene TRBJ2-7, with D tentatively TRBD1 (6 bases). Trimming took 1 base from V and 10 from J, leaving 11 bases between them. Looked up from germline, CDR1 is SGHVS and CDR2 is FQNEAQ. The CDR3 is 12 amino acids. CDR3 sequence (DNA): TGTGCCAGCAGCTTAGGGCAGGGGCTCCAGTACTTC. This encodes CASSLGQGLQYF.

This chain uses TRBV7-8 with TRBJ1-2; no firm D call. CDR3 length equals 14 residues. The V and J ends lost 1 base and 2 bases respectively, with 8 bases between them. Germline assignment: CDR1 SGHVS and CDR2 FQNEAQ. CDR3 nucleotides: TGTGCCAGCAGCTTAGTCCCGGACAACTATGGCTACACCTTC. Encoded protein: CASSLVPDNYGYTF.

The chain combines TRBV29-1 with TRBJ2-3; TRBD2 agrees at 7 bases. Germline V gene data show CDR1 as SQVTM and CDR2 as ANQGSEA. This CDR3 comprises 13 residues. Trimming removed 7 bases from V and 0 bases from J; junction bases left unmatched: 4. The CDR3 loop reads CSGGGGSTDTQYF. CDR3 nucleotides: TGCAGCGGTGGCGGGGGAAGCACAGATACGCAGTATTTT.